Given below is one T cell receptor (beta chain) in context. An end of the junction does not agree with germline; a read error may underlie this. CDR3 length equals 16 residues. Germline CDR1 PRHDT, CDR2 FYEKMQ (reference sequence). It was RNA transcripts that yielded the amplified TCR beta CDR3 regions. An initial round of RT-PCR targeting the TCR CDR3 relied on the HTBI primer set. TCRdb re-called the multiplex PCR reads with MiXCR, one entry per CDR3 protein. The sample includes hundreds of thousands of distinct CDR3 sequences, roughly 14% of them seen just once. This record belongs to a study of T cells in Graves' hyperthyroidism and ophthalmopathy. Study context: Peripheral blood was acquired at first diagnosis, ahead of any therapy whatsoever.

The chain employs TRBV13 and TRBJ2-2; D is unresolved. The source material was blood. This receptor was identified in a man aged 18 to 30 with Graves' ophthalmopathy. The CDR3: CASNLGLRETGGELFF. The CDR3 DNA reads as TGTGCCAGCAACTTAGGCCTAAGGGAAACGGGCGGGGAGCTGTTTTTT.